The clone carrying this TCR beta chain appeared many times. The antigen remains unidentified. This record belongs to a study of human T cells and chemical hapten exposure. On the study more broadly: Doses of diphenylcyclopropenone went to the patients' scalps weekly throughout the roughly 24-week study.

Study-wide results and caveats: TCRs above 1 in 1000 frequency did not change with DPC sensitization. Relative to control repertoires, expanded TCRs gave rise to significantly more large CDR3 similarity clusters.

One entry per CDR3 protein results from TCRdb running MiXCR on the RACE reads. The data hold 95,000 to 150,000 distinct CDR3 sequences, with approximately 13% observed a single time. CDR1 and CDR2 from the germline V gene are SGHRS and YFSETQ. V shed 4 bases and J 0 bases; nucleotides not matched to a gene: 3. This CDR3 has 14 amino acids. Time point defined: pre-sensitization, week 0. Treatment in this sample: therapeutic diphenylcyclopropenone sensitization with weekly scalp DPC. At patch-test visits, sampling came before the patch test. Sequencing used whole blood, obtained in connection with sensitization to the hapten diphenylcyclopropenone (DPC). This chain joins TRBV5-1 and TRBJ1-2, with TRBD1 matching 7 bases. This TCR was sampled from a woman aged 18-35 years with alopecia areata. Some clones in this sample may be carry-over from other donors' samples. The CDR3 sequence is CASSPGQTNYGYTF. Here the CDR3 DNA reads TGCGCCAGCAGCCCGGGACAGACTAACTATGGCTACACCTTC.